A single sample is the source of the 22 T cell receptor beta chains below, sequenced in a study of early T cells in non-severe SARS-CoV-2 infection. A single record per CDR3 protein comes from TCRdb applying MiXCR to the 5' RACE reads. The sample yields almost 85,000 distinct CDR3 sequences, about an eighth seen once. The sequencing input was whole blood. Receptors originate from an adult who was a healthcare worker with PCR-confirmed SARS-CoV-2 infection or an uninfected control (not recorded which).

V is TRBV7-2 and J is TRBJ1-5; 9 positions agree with TRBD1. The V gene's germline CDR1 is SGHTA and CDR2 FQGNSA. The V and J ends lost 2 bases and 6 bases, in that order; junction bases with no gene match: 2. The CDR3 runs 14 residues. CDR3 nucleotide sequence: TGTGCCAGCAGCTTAAGACAGGGGGGTCAGCCCCAGCATTTT. This encodes CASSLRQGGQPQHF. The whole variable domain, filled in from reference TRBV7-2 and TRBJ1-5, reads GAGVSQSPSNKVTEKGKDVELRCDPISGHTALYWYRQSLGQGLEFLIYFQGNSAPDKSGLPSDRFSAERTGGSVSTLTIQRTQQEDSAVYLCASSLRQGGQPQHFGDGTRLSIL.

The CDR3, as DNA: TGTGCCAGCAGCTTGGGCGGGACAGGGGGCAAGACTGAAGCTTTCTTT. Amino acid sequence: CASSLGGTGGKTEAFF. This chain connects TRBV5-4 to TRBJ1-1; TRBD1 matches at 12 bases. The CDR3 is 16 residues long. J gave up 5 bases and V 0 bases, and 5 bases lay outside the gene matches. Germline V CDR1 and CDR2: SGHNT, YYREEE (reference sequence).

J is TRBJ2-1 and V is TRBV13; 8 bases match TRBD2. Germline lookup yields CDR1 PRHDT and CDR2 FYEKMQ (reference sequence). The CDR3 runs 15 residues. The ends lost 2 bases at V and 12 bases at J; junction bases unmatched: 12. The CDR3 bases are TGTGCCAGCAGCTTACGGTATCGGGAGGGAAGGGGGCAGTTCTTC. Protein: CASSLRYREGRGQFF.

The V and J genes are TRBV19 and TRBJ1-5; 7 bases line up with TRBD1. This CDR3 region has 14 residues. CDR1 is LNHDA, CDR2 SQIVND, per germline (reference sequence). With 4 bases clipped from V and 3 bases from J, the junction kept 3 bases outside the gene matches. Here the CDR3 DNA reads TGTGCCAGTAGTACGGGACAGCCCAATCAGCCCCAGCATTTT. Translating it yields CASSTGQPNQPQHF.

This clonotype was seen many times. The chain joins TRBV5-1 to TRBJ2-7; TRBD1 matches at 9 bases. From germline, CDR1 is SGHRS and CDR2 YFSETQ. The trim removed 2 bases at V and 1 base at J, leaving 1 base unmatched. The CDR3 is 14 amino acids. CDR3 coding DNA: TGCGCCAGCAGCTTTGGGACAGGGTCCTACGAGCAGTACTTC. This codes for CASSFGTGSYEQYF.

This clonotype occurred many times. Written as DNA, the CDR3 is TGCGCCAGCCTTCAAGGGACCCCTCTCCCCGGGGGGGAGCAGTTCTTC. Translation gives CASLQGTPLPGGEQFF. V gene TRBV10-2 combines with J gene TRBJ2-1; TRBD2 aligns across 7 bases. Germline CDR1 reads WSHSY; CDR2 reads SAAADI. The V gene end was trimmed by 8 bases and the J gene end by 10 bases; junction bases not matched to a gene: 20. This CDR3 region has 16 residues.

This clonotype was recorded at least ten times. This chain links TRBV5-1 with TRBJ1-5; D possibly corresponds to TRBD1 (6 bases). The CDR3 loop spans 17 amino acids. Germline loops: CDR1 SGHRS, CDR2 YFSETQ. V lost 0 bases and J 0 bases, leaving 13 bases between the germline ends. CDR3 nucleotide sequence: TGCGCCAGCAGCTTGGAGGTTCGGGGGGCTAGCAATCAGCCCCAGCATTTT. Translating gives CASSLEVRGASNQPQHF.

The V call is TRBV12-3 or TRBV12-4, the J call TRBJ1-5, with D unclear. V lost 2 bases and J 3 bases, leaving 8 bases between the germline ends. The CDR3 length is 14 residues. CDR3 amino acids: CASSLRAANQPQHF. In DNA, the CDR3 is TGTGCCAGCAGTTTAAGGGCAGCCAATCAGCCCCAGCATTTT.

The rearrangement uses TRBV21-1 and TRBJ2-1. TRBV21-1 has pseudogene status. The CDR3 contains 15 residues. CDR3 bases: TGTGCCAGCAGCAAAGCAAGTGACTCCTACAATGAGCAGTTCTTC. Residues: CASSKASDSYNEQFF.

The V and J genes are TRBV7-3 and TRBJ2-6, with D tentatively TRBD1 (6 bases). Germline V gives CDR1 SGHTA, CDR2 FQGTGA. Trimming took off 5 bases at V and 0 bases at J, with 20 bases between the two ends. The CDR3 loop spans 19 amino acids. In DNA form, the CDR3 reads TGTGCCAGCAGCCTCAGAACCCCGGACAGAGTCTCTGGGGCCAACGTCCTGACTTTC. It yields the protein CASSLRTPDRVSGANVLTF.

J is TRBJ1-3 and V is TRBV5-8; no clear D. Germline lookup yields CDR1 SGHTS and CDR2 YDEGEE. V shed 4 bases and J shed 8 bases, with 16 bases lying between them. The length of the CDR3 is 14 residues. The CDR3 reads CASSRDLLADTIYF. For the CDR3, the DNA is TGTGCCAGCAGCCGAGACCTTTTAGCGGACACCATATATTTT.

This clonotype was seen ten or more times. The chain links TRBV2 to TRBJ2-7; D remains unclear. V was shortened by 5 bases and J by 3 bases, with 5 bases between the two germline ends. The CDR3 is made up of 11 amino acids. Germline CDR1 is SNHLY and CDR2 is FYNNEI. CDR3 bases: TGTGCCAGCAGTCTTCTCTACGAGCAGTACTTC. This codes for CASSLLYEQYF.

CDR3 coding DNA: TGTGCCAGCACCTGGGGAGGGCACCCCTACAATGAGCAGTTCTTC. It encodes CASTWGGHPYNEQFF. The chain employs TRBV6-5 and TRBJ2-1; 7 nucleotides line up with TRBD2. This CDR3 region has 15 residues. The germline gives CDR1 MNHEY, CDR2 SVGAGI. Trimming removed 7 bases from V and 2 bases from J; junction bases left unmatched: 8.

This clonotype occurred many times. This chain joins TRBV7-2 and TRBJ1-5, with TRBD1 identical over 7 bases. In germline, CDR1 is SGHTA, CDR2 FQGNSA. The CDR3 runs 15 residues. V was clipped by 6 bases and J by 7 bases; unmatched bases: 12. CDR3 amino acids: CASSYRDSSRQPQHF. The CDR3 nucleotides are TGTGCCAGCAGTTACCGGGACAGCTCAAGGCAGCCCCAGCATTTT.

The V call is TRBV6-5, the J call TRBJ1-1, with D perhaps TRBD1 (6 bases). The CDR3 length is 17 residues. Trimming took 3 bases from V and 0 from J, leaving 17 bases between them. Germline V gene data show CDR1 as MNHEY and CDR2 as SVGAGI. The CDR3 bases are TGTGCCAGCAGTTATTCTCCTACAGGGATCCTGAACACTGAAGCTTTCTTT. Translated, it gives CASSYSPTGILNTEAFF.

The V and J genes are TRBV28 and TRBJ2-6; no definite D call. The germline V and J ends were trimmed by 5 bases and 0 bases, with 5 bases remaining between them. The CDR3 is 14 amino acids. Germline V gives CDR1 MDHEN, CDR2 SYDVKM. CDR3: CASSPYSGANVLTF. Written as DNA, the CDR3 is TGTGCCAGCAGTCCTTACTCTGGGGCCAACGTCCTGACTTTC.

This clonotype has just a few counts. V usage is TRBV12-3 or TRBV12-4 and J usage is TRBJ1-1, with a possible D match to TRBD1 (5 bases). This CDR3 is built from 11 residues. Trimming left V 8 bases short and J 5 bases short, with 9 bases between. This CDR3 reads CASLDRTEAFF. The CDR3 nucleotides read TGTGCCAGCCTAGACAGAACTGAAGCTTTCTTT.

This clonotype was detected a few times. The rearrangement links TRBV12-3 or TRBV12-4 to TRBJ1-1; D remains ambiguous. This CDR3 is 13 amino acids long. Trimming pared 1 base from V and 4 bases from J, leaving 7 bases between. CDR3 amino acids: CASSLVAGTEAFF. Here the CDR3 DNA reads TGTGCCAGCAGTTTAGTAGCCGGCACTGAAGCTTTCTTT.

This clonotype was recorded a few times. The rearrangement links TRBV11-2 to TRBJ2-5; 7 positions agree with TRBD2. The CDR3 consists of 17 residues. Per the germline V gene, CDR1 is SGHAT and CDR2 is FQNNGV. Losses at the gene ends were 7 bases for V and 0 bases for J; bases not matched to a gene: 14. CDR3 protein: CASNKRSAGDYQETQYF. Here the CDR3 DNA reads TGTGCCAGCAACAAGAGGTCGGCGGGGGACTACCAAGAGACCCAGTACTTC.

This clonotype was found many times. This chain joins TRBV20-1 and TRBJ1-5, with 12 positions matching TRBD1. Germline trimming cut 3 bases from V and 3 bases from J; bases unmatched to any gene: 6. Germline V gene lookup returns CDR1 DFQATT and CDR2 SNEGSKA (reference sequence). This CDR3 region has 16 residues. The CDR3 is CSARLGQGAANQPQHF. CDR3 DNA sequence: TGCAGTGCTAGGCTGGGACAGGGGGCAGCCAATCAGCCCCAGCATTTT.

This clonotype was found a few times. The chain carries TRBV10-3 and TRBJ2-5; D is uncertain. The CDR3 consists of 13 residues. With 5 bases removed from V and 5 bases from J, the gap between germline ends came to 12 bases. Looked up from germline, CDR1 is ENHRY and CDR2 is SYGVKD. The CDR3 region has the DNA TGTGCCATCAGTCCAGCGCTTAGCGAGACCCAGTACTTC. Translation gives CAISPALSETQYF.

J is TRBJ2-7 and V is TRBV10-3; no definite D call. V lost 7 bases, J lost 3 bases, and 7 bases lay in between. The germline V gene has CDR1 ENHRY and CDR2 SYGVKD. This CDR3 comprises 11 residues. In DNA, the CDR3 is TGTGCCATCAAGAGGAGCTACGAGCAGTACTTC. This codes for CAIKRSYEQYF.